What follows are 3 T cell receptor beta chains derived from one specimen sequenced in a study of OX40 agonist ivuxolimab in advanced cancers. To prepare the library, the immunoSEQ multiplex PCR assay was applied. Held by TCRdb, this immuneACCESS table contains in-frame sequences only and omits some clones. Under half of the omission traces to an unresolved V gene where checked; the cause of the rest is unknown. This sample lists 45,000 to 55,000 clones; 84% were detected once. Jointly, the top ten make up about 1.1% of the sample. The starting material was CD4+ or CD8+ T cells sorted from blood, obtained in a trial of the OX40 agonist ivuxolimab. The receptors originated from an adult with an advanced solid tumor such as melanoma, head and neck, liver or kidney cancer.

The chain links TRBV10-3 to TRBJ2-1; tentatively, D is TRBD1 or TRBD2 (5 bases each). Trimming cost V 8 bases and J 0 bases, with 17 bases left between them. Per germline, CDR1 ENHRY and CDR2 SYGVKD. The CDR3 contains 16 residues. Here the CDR3 reads CAIGPASRGSYNEQFF. Written as DNA, the CDR3 is TGTGCCATCGGACCCGCCTCGAGGGGCTCCTACAATGAGCAGTTCTTC.

The V call is TRBV6-5, the J call TRBJ2-7; the D gene is possibly TRBD1 (6 bases). Trimming cost V 6 bases and J 3 bases, with 18 bases left between them. The CDR3 has 15 residues. Germline-derived CDR1 and CDR2 are MNHEY and SVGAGI. The CDR3 sequence is CASRKHRESGYEQYF. The CDR3 nucleotides read TGTGCCAGCAGGAAACACAGGGAATCGGGCTACGAGCAGTACTTC.

Notes on this clone: A junction boundary mismatches the germline segment, possibly from a read error. The V gene is TRBV2, the J gene TRBJ2-1; D tentatively fits TRBD1 or TRBD2 (5 bases each). Germline loops: CDR1 SNHLY, CDR2 FYNNEI. The CDR3 sequence is 16 residues long. The CDR3 DNA reads TGTGCCAGCAGTGAAGGGGACCTAAATTTTTACAAGGAGCAGTTCTTC. Protein sequence: CASSEGDLNFYKEQFF.